Detailed here is one TCR beta chain. The record originates from a study of blood T cell repertoires in COVID-19. Overall study: Some COVID-19 samples were acute and others convalescent; all came from the United States, Italy and Spain. PBMCs, B-cell-depleted T cells, or T cells were the source of the cDNA or gDNA that made up the material.

The authors' processing: Cell counts per sample came from amplifying reference gene primers. Here immunoSEQ multiplex PCR was the method, and the copy in TCRdb shows in-frame clones only, minus some. V and J calls and clone size come straight from that table; D and trimming were deduced from the DNA. The table lists hundreds of thousands of clones, around 85% of them singletons, with 4.5% to 6% in the top ten. Seattle participants joined during active infection and were tracked over time. V gave up 5 bases and J gave up 5 bases, with 19 bases separating them. Per the germline V gene, CDR1 is SGHNT and CDR2 is YYREEE (reference sequence). CDR3 length: 15 amino acids.

The genes are TRBV5-4 and TRBJ1-2, with D perhaps TRBD1 (6 bases). The sequence was obtained from a middle-aged man with COVID-19, enrolled during active disease. Sequenced sample: peripheral blood. This CDR3 is CASSQTGFGPYGYTF. In DNA form, the CDR3 reads TGTGCCAGCAGTCAAACAGGGTTTGGACCATATGGCTACACCTTC.